One and the same sample provided the 3 T cell receptor beta chains below, sequenced in a study of Ad26.COV2.S vaccination and SARS-CoV-2 variants. Repertoires were generated with immunoSEQ multiplex PCR, while TCRdb's copy carries only in-frame clones and drops some. The sample shows about 220,000 clones, approximately 88% of them seen only once. As to treatment: about 20 received Ad26.COV2.S at low or high dose, single or two shots; about 5 received placebo; per-sample allocation not given. The samples were gathered on day 63 after the first injection of vaccine or placebo. The specimen was peripheral blood, collected in a trial of Ad26.COV2.S vaccine versus placebo. The receptors originated from a person between 18 and 59 years old who received the Ad26.COV2.S COVID-19 vaccine or a placebo.

DNA of the CDR3: TGTGCCAGCAGCTCTTCGGGCAGGTGGGGGAGCGAGCAGTACTTC. Encoded protein: CASSSSGRWGSEQYF. The gene calls are TRBV11-2 and TRBJ2-7, with D perhaps TRBD1 or TRBD2 (5 bases each). The ends were cut back, 4 bases at V and 6 bases at J, with 19 bases in the middle. The CDR3 loop spans 15 amino acids. From germline, CDR1 is SGHAT and CDR2 FQNNGV.

This chain connects TRBV10-3 to TRBJ1-5; 9 bases are a match to TRBD1. The CDR3 totals 16 residues. From germline, CDR1 is ENHRY and CDR2 SYGVKD. V lost 4 bases to trimming and J lost 6 bases; unmatched junction nucleotides: 10. The CDR3 loop reads CAISATGTGSIQPQHF. The CDR3 DNA reads TGTGCCATCAGTGCGACCGGGACAGGGTCGATTCAGCCCCAGCATTTT.

The chain is built from TRBV6-6 and TRBJ1-2; no clear D. The CDR3 contains 14 residues. V shed 0 bases and J shed 2 bases, with 7 bases lying between them. The V gene's germline CDR1 is MNHNY and CDR2 SVGAGI (reference sequence). CDR3 DNA sequence: TGTGCCAGCAGTTACTCTGCGGTCAACTATGGCTACACCTTC. Encoded protein: CASSYSAVNYGYTF.